These 16 T cell receptor beta chains came from one sample sequenced in a study of CD8+ T cells in alopecia areata. RNA was isolated and reverse transcribed to cDNA, the sequencing template. Generated by immunoSEQ multiplex PCR, the TCRdb table keeps only in-frame clones and is missing some. Recorded here are about 110,000 clones, none singletons. The material sequenced was lesional skin. These receptors were obtained from a C3H/HeJ mouse with alopecia areata. MHC haplotype: H2-k.

This clone has more than one count but fewer than ten. Gene names follow the mouse nomenclature. The CDR3 end lies 4 residues beyond the end of the read and is filled in from the germline J gene. The rearrangement links TRBV16 to TRBJ2-5, with TRBD2 identical over 10 bases. This CDR3 contains 17 residues. Germline V gene sequence: CDR1 SGHSA, CDR2 FRNQAP. The J segment lost 0 bases and the V segment lost 3 bases, leaving 6 bases of the junction unmatched. The covered CDR3 bases are TGTGCAAGCAGCTTCAGACTGGGGGGCTTTAACCAAGAC. Its protein product is CASSFRLGGFNQD. The full CDR3 protein reads CASSFRLGGFNQDTQYF.

In the case of this clone: The listed genes are named as in mouse. The CDR3 end lies 4 residues beyond the end of the read and is filled in from the germline J gene. The chain couples TRBV29 to TRBJ2-7; TRBD1 matches at 12 bases. Germline V gives CDR1 MSHET, CDR2 SYDVDS. CDR3 size: 14 residues. J lost 2 bases, V lost 5 bases, and 1 base had no gene match. This CDR3 reads CASSRDRGPYEQYF. Partial CDR3 DNA: TGTGCTAGCAGTCGGGACAGGGGGCCCTAT.

This clone was detected a few times. Here the gene names and germline are mouse. The read falls 4 residues short of the CDR3 end, and the missing part is taken from the germline J gene. This chain connects TRBV13-2 to TRBJ2-7, with 7 bases fitting TRBD2. Germline CDR1 and CDR2: NNHNN and SYGAGS (reference sequence). The CDR3 extends over 13 amino acids. The chain's CDR3 is CASGADGGYEQYF. The sequenced part of the CDR3 DNA is TGTGCCAGCGGTGCCGATGGGGGGTAT.

This clone was recorded a few times. At residue 12, the TCRdb protein departs from the DNA translation, so the protein shown here was derived from the DNA itself. Mouse germline and gene names are used. CDR3 in amino acids: CASGAGTKSGNTLYF. The sequenced CDR3 bases are TGTGCCAGCGGTGCCGGGACAAAATCTGGAAATACG. V is TRBV13-2 and J is TRBJ1-3; D is possibly TRBD1 (6 bases). Read sequence stops 3 residues before the CDR3 end, and the germline J gene provides the missing end. Germline assignment: CDR1 NNHNN and CDR2 SYGAGS (reference sequence). Trimming shortened V by 3 bases and J by 1 base, and 11 bases separated the two germline ends. The CDR3 runs 15 residues.

As to this clone: The listed genes are named as in mouse. The CDR3 goes on 4 residues after the read ends, and that part is filled in from the germline J gene. The chain uses TRBV1 and TRBJ2-1, with 7 bases lining up with TRBD2. Germline V CDR1 and CDR2: NSQYPW, LRSPGD (reference sequence). The V segment lost 0 bases and the J segment 4 bases; nucleotides outside the gene matches: 3. This CDR3 contains 15 residues. The CDR3 DNA, read in part, is TGCACCTGCAGTGCAGATCAACTGGGGTATGCT. It codes for CTCSADQLGYA. The entire CDR3 sequence reads CTCSADQLGYAEQFF. The full variable domain, its missing parts supplied by reference TRBV1 and TRBJ2-1, is VTLLEQNPRWRLVPRGQAVNLRCILKNSQYPWMSWYQQDLQKQLQWLFTLRSPGDKEVKSLPGADYLATRVTDTELRLQVANMSQGRTLYCTCSADQLGYAEQFFGPGTRLTVL.

This clone was found a few times. Gene names and germline match the mouse. The CDR3 goes on 4 residues after the read ends, and that part is filled in from the germline J gene. This rearrangement joins TRBV19 to TRBJ2-1; D call uncertain. The CDR3 totals 13 residues. From germline, CDR1 is FNHDT and CDR2 SITEND (reference sequence). Trimming shortened V by 6 bases and J by 4 bases, and 11 bases separated the two germline ends. Incomplete CDR3 DNA: TGTGCCAGCACCGCTGGCCTTTATGCT. Amino acid sequence: CASTAGLYA. The CDR3 in full is CASTAGLYAEQFF.

This clone was recorded at least ten times. TCRdb's protein sequence differs at residue 11 from the translated DNA; the protein presented here follows the DNA. Here the gene names and germline are mouse. The CDR3 end lies 3 residues beyond the end of the read and is filled in from the germline J gene. This chain uses TRBV19 with TRBJ1-3; 8 bases line up with TRBD1. This CDR3 is 14 amino acids long. Germline trimming cut 3 bases from V and 4 bases from J; bases unmatched to any gene: 3. The germline CDR1 and CDR2 sequences are FNHDT and SITEND (reference sequence). The DNA read from the CDR3 is TGTGCCAGCAGTACCCGGGACAGGGGAAATACG. It yields the protein CASSTRDRGNT. The full CDR3 is CASSTRDRGNTLYF.

This clone has only a few counts. Each gene name is a mouse one. From the germline J gene comes the end of the CDR3, since the read stops 4 residues before it. The chain combines TRBV13-2 with TRBJ2-5; TRBD2 matches at 11 bases. The CDR3 runs to 16 residues. Germline trimming cut 5 bases from V and 2 bases from J; bases unmatched to any gene: 7. CDR1 and CDR2 from the germline V gene are NNHNN and SYGAGS (reference sequence). The CDR3 bases that were read are TGTGCCAGCGGGGCCGGGACTGGGGGTTTCCAAGAC. This sequence encodes CASGAGTGGFQD. The complete CDR3 reads CASGAGTGGFQDTQYF.

This clone was seen only a few times. Gene names are mouse gene names. The read ends 4 residues early relative to the CDR3; the germline J gene fills the gap. The chain uses TRBV13-1 and TRBJ2-7, with D maybe TRBD2 (6 bases). The germline V gene encodes CDR1 NSHNY and CDR2 SYGAGN. V was shortened by 2 bases and J by 0 bases, with 9 bases between the two germline ends. The CDR3 consists of 14 residues. The CDR3 region is CASSEGLRSYEQYF. CDR3 DNA, as far as it was read: TGTGCCAGCAGTGAGGGACTCCGCTCCTAT.

This clone was seen many times. Gene names and germline refer to mouse. The CDR3 end is not reached by the read, which stops 4 residues before it; the germline J gene fills it in. The rearrangement uses TRBV1 and TRBJ2-2; the D is unclear. Germline CDR1 reads NSQYPW; CDR2 reads LRSPGD (reference sequence). Between the trimmed V and J ends, which lost 2 bases and 4 bases, there was a span of 5 bases. The CDR3 length is 13 residues. CDR3 DNA (partial): TGCACCTGCAGTGCAATGGGCACCGGG. Protein product: CTCSAMGTG. The whole CDR3 protein is CTCSAMGTGQLYF.

With regard to this clone: Any gene name here is a mouse gene name. The read gets to within 4 residues of the CDR3 end, and the germline J gene fills in the rest. The gene calls are TRBV13-3 and TRBJ1-1, with D possibly being TRBD1 (5 bases). The CDR3 is 15 residues long. The germline V and J ends were trimmed by 0 bases and 0 bases, with 9 bases remaining between them. Germline assignment: CDR1 NNHDY and CDR2 SYVADS. The covered CDR3 bases are TGTGCCAGCAGTGATGGTGAGGGGACAAACACA. Its translation: CASSDGEGTNT. The full-length CDR3 reads as CASSDGEGTNTEVFF.

Details on this clone: TCRdb lists a protein that is different at residue 12 from the translated DNA; the protein given here uses the DNA translation. The gene names here belong to mouse. Read data end 3 residues before the CDR3 end; the end is taken from the germline J gene. The genes are TRBV19 and TRBJ1-6, with 12 bases fitting TRBD1. TRBJ1-6 is identified as an open reading frame with a role that is uncertain. The ends lost 2 bases at V and 8 bases at J; junction bases unmatched: 2. Germline assignment: CDR1 FNHDT and CDR2 SITEND (reference sequence). The CDR3 extends over 15 amino acids. CDR3 bases read: TGTGCCAGCAGTATCGGGACAGGGGGCCATTCGCCC. It translates to CASSIGTGGHSP. The entire CDR3 sequence reads CASSIGTGGHSPLYF.

This clone was observed many times. Mouse gene names apply. The read is 4 residues too short to cover the CDR3 end, so that end is filled in from the germline J gene. Other DNA sequences from this sample encode an identical CDR3 as well. The chain is built from TRBV1 and TRBJ1-2; a weak D match, TRBD1 (6 bases). This CDR3 region has 14 residues. V gave up 3 bases and J gave up 1 base, with 9 bases separating them. The V gene's germline CDR1 is NSQYPW and CDR2 LRSPGD (reference sequence). The sequenced CDR3 bases are TGCACCTGCAGTGCGACAGGACAAAACTCC. It translates to CTCSATGQNS. The CDR3 reads in full as CTCSATGQNSDYTF.

Comments on this clone: Germline and genes here are mouse. The read finishes 4 residues shy of the CDR3 end, and the germline J gene is used to complete it. The chain links TRBV1 to TRBJ2-7; a weak D match, TRBD1 (6 bases). CDR3 length: 14 residues. The germline gives CDR1 NSQYPW, CDR2 LRSPGD (reference sequence). V lost 4 bases, J lost 0 bases, and 10 bases lay in between. CDR3 DNA (partial): TGCACCTGCAGTGGACAGGTTAGCTCCTAT. Amino acids: CTCSGQVSSY. The whole CDR3 protein is CTCSGQVSSYEQYF.

Comment on this clone: The gene symbols are mouse symbols. The read is 4 residues too short to cover the CDR3 end, so that end is filled in from the germline J gene. The gene calls are TRBV13-3 and TRBJ1-2; D may be TRBD1 (5 bases). CDR1 and CDR2 from the germline V gene are NNHDY and SYVADS. This CDR3 spans 13 amino acids. The DNA read from the CDR3 is TGTGCCAGCAGCCGGACTGGGGGGAAC. Translating it yields CASSRTGGN. The whole CDR3 protein is CASSRTGGNDYTF.

This clone was detected only a few times. All gene names here are mouse names. Read data end 4 residues before the CDR3 end; the end is taken from the germline J gene. The chain couples TRBV13-2 to TRBJ2-3; 7 bases are shared with TRBD1. Per germline, CDR1 NNHNN and CDR2 SYGAGS (reference sequence). With 6 bases clipped from V and 0 bases from J, the junction kept 7 bases outside the gene matches. CDR3 size: 15 residues. CDR3 amino acids: CASARDRASAETLYF. The sequenced part of the CDR3 DNA is TGTGCCAGCGCCCGGGACAGAGCTAGTGCAGAA.